This T cell receptor beta chain was sequenced in a study of cytomegalovirus exposure and HLA in healthy donors. In the study overall: Earlier sequencing of about 179 million T cells yielded approximately 100 million unique TCR beta sequences. HLA-typed donors were the source of some 85 million unique TCRs, which an early data release held. Study results and limitations: The classifier, whose performance was assessed in both the original and validation cohorts, reportedly diagnosed cytomegalovirus status with high specificity and sensitivity.

In regard to this clone: Its antigen is unknown.

PCR amplification relied on 60 Vbeta primers (plus 13 Jbeta primers). TCRdb's copy holds only in-frame clones and misses some; the assay was immunoSEQ multiplex PCR. There are 150,000 to 160,000 clones in the sample; 60% to 75% occur only once, and about 2.6% lies in the top ten. This TCR was sampled from a man between 18 and 29 years old in good health and CMV-seronegative. The sample consisted of PBMCs.

The CDR3 here is CASGLRGTVTNEKLFF. The CDR3 DNA reads TGTGCCAGCGGCTTAAGGGGAACAGTAACTAATGAAAAACTGTTTTTT. V gene TRBV28 combines with J gene TRBJ1-4; D is perhaps TRBD1 (5 bases). The CDR3 is 16 amino acids. The V gene's germline CDR1 is MDHEN and CDR2 SYDVKM. V was trimmed by 8 bases and J by 1 base, leaving 17 bases between them.